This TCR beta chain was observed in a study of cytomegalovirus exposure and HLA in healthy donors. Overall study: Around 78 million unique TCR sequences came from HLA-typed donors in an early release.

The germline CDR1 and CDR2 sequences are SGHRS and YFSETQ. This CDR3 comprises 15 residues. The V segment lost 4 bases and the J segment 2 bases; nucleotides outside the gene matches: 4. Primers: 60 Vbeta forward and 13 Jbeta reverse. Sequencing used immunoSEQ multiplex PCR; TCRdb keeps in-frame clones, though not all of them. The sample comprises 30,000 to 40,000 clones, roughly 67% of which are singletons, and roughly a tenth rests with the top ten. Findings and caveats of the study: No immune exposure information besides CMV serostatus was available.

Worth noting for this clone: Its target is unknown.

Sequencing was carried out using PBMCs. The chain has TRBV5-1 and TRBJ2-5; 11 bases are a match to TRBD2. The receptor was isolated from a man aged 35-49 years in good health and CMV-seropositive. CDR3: CASSTSGGGQETQYF. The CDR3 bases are TGCGCCAGCAGCACTAGCGGGGGTGGTCAAGAGACCCAGTACTTC.